These 8 T cell receptor delta chains were all obtained from the same sample, sequenced in a study of Vδ1+ human thymocytes. Study findings and constraints: In the thymus, TRG and TRD repertoires looked highly polyclonal with Gaussian CDR3 lengths.

Sequences come from RNA converted to cDNA by reverse transcription. CDR3 amplicons came from multiplex PCR with pooled V-gene forward and constant-region reverse primers. TCRdb redid the clone calls on the multiplex PCR reads with CATT. There are 45,000 to 60,000 delta-chain clones in the sample; roughly 16% occur only once, and under 0.5% lies in the top ten. For these receptors, no antigen is known. Sequencing was done on a sample of Vdelta1+ gamma-delta thymocytes from the thymus. The subset was: FACS-sorted CD3+ TCRalphabeta- TCRVdelta1+ TCRVdelta2- thymocytes. These receptors came from a girl in the first two years of life who had congenital heart surgery.

V is TRDV1 and J is TRDJ1; the D is unclear. The germline gives CDR1 TSWWSYY, CDR2 QGS. The V end lost 2 bases, the J end lost 2 bases, and 21 bases lay between the germline ends. The CDR3 totals 18 residues. The CDR3 is CALGEERYHPAGTDKLIF. In nucleotides, the CDR3 is TGTGCTCTTGGGGAAGAGAGGTATCACCCGGCGGGTACCGATAAACTCATCTTT.

V and J are TRDV1 and TRDJ1; D remains ambiguous. CDR3 length equals 20 residues. The V and J ends lost 0 bases and 0 bases respectively, with 23 bases between them. Germline V gene sequence: CDR1 TSWWSYY, CDR2 QGS. The CDR3 region is CALGELRVAPLAKYTDKLIF. The DNA for the CDR3 is TGTGCTCTTGGGGAACTTAGAGTAGCCCCGCTAGCAAAGTACACCGATAAACTCATCTTT.

This clone was recorded a few times. The V call is TRDV1, the J call TRDJ1; D possibly corresponds to TRDD3 (6 bases). CDR3 length: 16 residues. Germline CDR1 reads TSWWSYY; CDR2 reads QGS. The V end was cut by 5 bases, the J end by 1 base, with 17 bases between. CDR3 coding DNA: TGTGCTCTTGGGAACTTAAGCGGGGATGTCACCGATAAACTCATCTTT. It translates to CALGNLSGDVTDKLIF.

Of note for this clone: A much larger clonotype is one base distant, so this may be a read error. V and J are TRDV2 and TRDJ1, with TRDD3 matching 7 bases. CDR3 size: 20 residues. The V gene's germline CDR1 is GEAIGNYY and CDR2 EKD. V lost 0 bases to trimming and J lost 8 bases; unmatched junction nucleotides: 26. In DNA, the CDR3 is TGTGCCTGTGACACCGGACTATTCCCCCTCAAGAGCGGGGGATGGGCAAAACTCATCTTT. This codes for CACDTGLFPLKSGGWAKLIF.

This clone occurred a few times. This sequence joins TRDV1 and TRDJ1; 8 bases are a match to TRDD3. Germline-derived CDR1 and CDR2 are TSWWSYY and QGS. The CDR3 is 18 residues long. After removal of 1 base from V and 0 bases from J, the junction contained 10 bases not matched to a gene. CDR3 nucleotides: TGTGCTCTTGGGGAACGGCCCTGGGGGACCGGGTACACCGATAAACTCATCTTT. Its protein product is CALGERPWGTGYTDKLIF.

The chain recombines TRDV1 with TRDJ1; 7 bases are a match to TRDD3. Trimming removed 0 bases from V and 3 bases from J; junction bases left unmatched: 10. The CDR3 contains 17 residues. CDR1 is TSWWSYY and CDR2 is QGS in the germline V gene. CDR3 protein: CALGELVGPGDPDKLIF. For the CDR3, the DNA is TGTGCTCTTGGGGAACTAGTGGGCCCGGGGGATCCCGATAAACTCATCTTT.

This clone has just a few counts. The genes are TRDV1 and TRDJ1; 11 nucleotides align to TRDD3. The length of the CDR3 is 17 residues. Losses at the gene ends were 1 base for V and 3 bases for J; bases not matched to a gene: 7. CDR1 and CDR2 (germline): TSWWSYY, QGS. CDR3: CALGERVLGDSADKLIF. Written as DNA, the CDR3 is TGTGCTCTTGGGGAACGCGTACTGGGGGATAGTGCCGATAAACTCATCTTT.

In this sample, this clone turned up a few times. The rearrangement links TRDV1 to TRDJ1; 10 bases match TRDD3. The CDR3 has 17 residues. V lost 5 bases, J lost 1 base, and 10 bases stayed unmatched. Germline V gene data show CDR1 as TSWWSYY and CDR2 as QGS. The CDR3 DNA is TGTGCTCTTGGGTACCCGAAGGGGGGATACGTCACCGATAAACTCATCTTT. Translation: CALGYPKGGYVTDKLIF.